This T cell receptor (beta chain) was found in a study of T cell changes during pregnancy in multiple sclerosis. The germline V and J ends were trimmed by 7 bases and 0 bases, with 11 bases remaining between them. Germline CDR1 LNHDA, CDR2 SQIVND (reference sequence). The CDR3 sequence is 14 residues long. Clones were read by immunoSEQ multiplex PCR, and TCRdb kept only the in-frame ones, dropping some. The repertoire holds roughly 100,000 clones, with approximately 89% as singletons. The chain combines TRBV19 with TRBJ2-3; D possibly corresponds to TRBD1 (5 bases). The sequenced sample was peripheral blood, obtained after pregnancy. The sequence derives from a female donor with multiple sclerosis, enrolled in a pregnancy study. The CDR3 DNA reads as TGTGCCAGTACCATAGCAGGGAGCACAGATACGCAGTATTTT. Amino acids: CASTIAGSTDTQYF.